This TCR beta chain was retrieved from a study of blood T cell repertoires in COVID-19 (dated by TCRdb to the early 2020s). Notes on the research overall: Samples from collaborators originated in the United States, Italy and Spain and spanned both the acute and convalescent phases of COVID-19. The material from the prospective study consisted of cDNA or gDNA derived from T cells, B-cell-depleted T cells, or PBMCs. Deeply sampled blood TCRbeta repertoires from subjects exposed to, actively infected with, or recovered from COVID-19 were included in the dataset. The repertoires were made available in a free public database intended to serve as a resource for research on the immune response to SARS-CoV-2. The samples were drawn from the first 160 participants of the ongoing ImmuneRACE study and from under 1,500 subjects provided by 6 global collaborators. A de-identified subject ID, COVID-19 status, age in years and sex were almost always included in the sample metadata. Where available, HLA class I and class II types were obtained from metadata supplied by the sample provider rather than from assay-based typing.

Collaborating institutions collected whole blood in K2EDTA tubes following their own protocols. For TCRbeta analysis, collaborator samples were shipped as frozen whole blood, as isolated PBMCs, or as DNA extracted from either sample type. In regard to this clone: Its antigen remains unidentified. Per-nucleotide qualities are absent, and no much larger clonotype sits a single base away.

Results the study describes overall, beyond this receptor: The quantity of clinical and demographic metadata differed by source and by participant and was supplied without curation.

The immunoSEQ Assay, a bias-controlled multiplex PCR, was used to amplify TCRbeta CDR3 regions from genomic DNA. Concerning the study's data processing: The number of nucleated cells in each sample was estimated from the amplification of reference gene primers within the assay. Sequence reads were collapsed and filtered to measure the absolute abundance of every unique TCRbeta CDR3 rearrangement. For each sample, productive Simpson clonality was calculated by taking the square root of Simpson's diversity index across productive rearrangements. TCRdb retrieved this table from immuneACCESS and kept in-frame rearrangements only. Not all clones are present; in checked studies, unresolved V genes account for under half, and no reason is known for the remainder. V and J calls and clone size are as listed in that table; D and trimming were resolved from the DNA. The table for this sample lists 95,000 to 110,000 clones; 88% of them were counted only once. Of the sample, approximately 6.8% falls within the top ten clones.

The cysteine opens and the phenylalanine closes a CDR3 of 16 amino acids. This entry keeps only the CDR3 DNA: 48 bases, framed from base 1. The CDR1 and CDR2 encoded by the germline V gene (reference sequence) are SEHNR and FQNEAQ. Compared with germline, V lacks 5 bases and J lacks 0 bases; bases without a gene match: 5. The TCR was taken from a man aged 50 or older with active or convalescent COVID-19. Source material: peripheral blood. Here the chain combines TRBV7-9 and TRBJ2-1; 9 bases in between match TRBD2. The CDR3 region: CASSIYSGSSYNEQFF. The nucleotide sequence reads as follows: TGTGCCAGCAGCATATATAGCGGGAGCTCCTACAATGAGCAGTTCTTC.